The 27 T cell receptor beta chains given below trace back to one sample, sequenced in a study of T cells in Graves' hyperthyroidism and ophthalmopathy. Using RNA transcripts as the source, TCR beta CDR3 regions were amplified. An initial round of RT-PCR targeting the TCR CDR3 relied on the HTBI primer set. From the multiplex PCR reads, TCRdb called clonotypes with MiXCR, one entry per CDR3 protein. The profile shows approximately 530,000 distinct CDR3 sequences, 15% to 20% of them singletons. Sequencing was done on a sample of blood. These receptors were collected from a middle-aged man with Graves' ophthalmopathy.

The CDR3 region has the DNA TGTGCCAGCAGTTATGGGGCGACAGGGCCACCGGGGGATACGCAGTATTTT. It codes for CASSYGATGPPGDTQYF. This chain links TRBV6-2 or TRBV6-3 with TRBJ2-3; TRBD1 aligns across 7 bases. The length of the CDR3 is 17 residues. V trimming: 3 bases; J trimming: 6 bases; junction bases outside the gene matches: 15. The germline V gene has CDR1 MNHEY and CDR2 SVGEGT.

The V call is TRBV6-5, the J call TRBJ1-1; D may be TRBD1 (6 bases). This CDR3 has 15 residues. The germline CDR1 and CDR2 sequences are MNHEY and SVGAGI. The V gene lost 0 bases and the J gene lost 4 bases, with 12 bases spanning the gap. The CDR3 region is CASSYSQGGATEAFF. The CDR3 DNA sequence: TGTGCCAGCAGTTACTCCCAAGGGGGAGCCACTGAAGCTTTCTTT.

The chain combines TRBV18 with TRBJ2-7, with D possibly being TRBD1 (6 bases). V shed 4 bases and J shed 0 bases, with 16 bases lying between them. The CDR3 is 16 residues long. The germline V gene encodes CDR1 KGHSH and CDR2 LQKENI. The CDR3 loop is CASSRERQARSYEQYF. The CDR3 DNA follows: TGTGCCAGCTCACGAGAGAGACAGGCCCGCTCCTACGAGCAGTACTTC.

This clonotype was recorded at least ten times. The V call is TRBV11-2, the J call TRBJ2-5; 12 positions agree with TRBD2. Germline trimming cut 6 bases from V and 2 bases from J; bases unmatched to any gene: 4. Germline CDR1 and CDR2: SGHAT and FQNNGV. The CDR3 has 15 amino acids. The DNA of the CDR3 is TGTGCCAGCAGAACGACTAGCGGGGGACAAGAGACCCAGTACTTC. Translation: CASRTTSGGQETQYF.

The chain couples TRBV7-2 to TRBJ2-5; 8 nucleotides match TRBD2. From germline, CDR1 is SGHTA and CDR2 FQGNSA. The CDR3 contains 16 residues. V shed 1 base and J 1 base; nucleotides not matched to a gene: 5. In DNA form, the CDR3 reads TGTGCCAGCAGCTTAGGGGCTAGCGGGCTCCAAGAGACCCAGTACTTC. Translation gives CASSLGASGLQETQYF. The full variable domain, its missing parts supplied by reference TRBV7-2 and TRBJ2-5, is GAGVSQSPSNKVTEKGKDVELRCDPISGHTALYWYRQSLGQGLEFLIYFQGNSAPDKSGLPSDRFSAERTGGSVSTLTIQRTQQEDSAVYLCASSLGASGLQETQYFGPGTRLLVL.

This sequence joins TRBV25-1 and TRBJ1-2, with a weak D call TRBD1 (6 bases). The germline CDR1 and CDR2 sequences are MGHDK and SYGVNS. CDR3 length: 16 residues. Trimming cost V 6 bases and J 8 bases, with 25 bases left between them. The CDR3 loop reads CASSTPGHPAGGGYTF. The CDR3 bases are TGTGCCAGCAGCACTCCGGGACATCCAGCCGGGGGGGGCTACACCTTC.

This clonotype was found many times. V gene TRBV2 combines with J gene TRBJ2-4, with 8 bases identical to TRBD2. The V gene's germline CDR1 is SNHLY and CDR2 FYNNEI. With 1 base clipped from V and 9 bases from J, the junction kept 17 bases outside the gene matches. The CDR3 contains 18 residues. CDR3 bases: TGTGCCAGCAGTGAAGTCGGATGGAGCGGGAGAGGAGTAGTCATTCAGTACTTC. This gives the protein CASSEVGWSGRGVVIQYF.

The chain couples TRBV20-1 to TRBJ2-7, with 10 bases lining up with TRBD2. The germline V gene encodes CDR1 DFQATT and CDR2 SNEGSKA (reference sequence). CDR3 length: 14 residues. J was trimmed by 7 bases and V by 6 bases; bases with no gene match: 12. The DNA of the CDR3 is TGCAGTGCCCCTCGAGCGGGGGGGCCTGAAGAGCAGTACTTC. This sequence encodes CSAPRAGGPEEQYF.

The chain employs TRBV11-2 and TRBJ2-4, with 13 positions matching TRBD2. The CDR3 spans 20 residues. The junction had 16 bases not matched to a gene; V was cut back by 8 bases and J by 0 bases. Germline CDR1 and CDR2: SGHAT and FQNNGV. The CDR3 is CASGYPPTGTSGIAKNIQYF. In DNA form, the CDR3 reads TGTGCCAGCGGATACCCCCCTACCGGGACTAGCGGGATAGCCAAAAACATTCAGTACTTC.

This clonotype was counted between two and nine times. The CDR3 spells CASSGGGSGSGLYNEQFF. The CDR3 DNA is TGTGCCAGCAGTGGGGGGGGCAGCGGGAGCGGGCTCTACAATGAGCAGTTCTTC. The chain combines TRBV6-1 with TRBJ2-1; TRBD2 aligns across 8 bases. J gave up 3 bases and V 4 bases, and 14 bases lay outside the gene matches. This CDR3 comprises 18 residues. The V gene's germline CDR1 is MNHNS and CDR2 SASEGT.

The chain carries TRBV27 and TRBJ2-1; D unresolved. The germline CDR1 and CDR2 sequences are MNHEY and SMNVEV (reference sequence). The CDR3 is 12 residues long. V gave up 5 bases and J gave up 15 bases, with 17 bases separating them. The CDR3 region has the DNA TGTGCCAGCAGTCTTATCGGTAGGGTCCCGTTCTTC. Translated: CASSLIGRVPFF.

To note about this clonotype: It may be a read error: a sequence one base away is much more abundant. The chain has TRBV20-1 and TRBJ2-3; D is possibly TRBD2 (7 bases). The germline V gene encodes CDR1 DFQATT and CDR2 SNEGSKA (reference sequence). The CDR3 loop spans 17 amino acids. The V and J ends lost 1 base and 2 bases respectively, with 19 bases between them. CDR3: CSARGLLRGPDTDTQYF. CDR3 nucleotides: TGCAGTGCTAGAGGTCTCTTGCGGGGGCCTGACACAGATACGCAGTATTTT.

This clonotype was recorded many times. The chain uses TRBV7-2 and TRBJ2-7; 9 nucleotides match TRBD2. CDR1 is SGHTA and CDR2 is FQGNSA in the germline V gene. V was pared by 5 bases and J by 5 bases, with 7 bases of the junction left unmatched. The CDR3 loop spans 14 amino acids. The CDR3 nucleotides read TGTGCCAGCAGCGTCGGGACTAGCTCGAACGAGCAGTACTTC. Residues: CASSVGTSSNEQYF.

The V and J genes are TRBV15 and TRBJ1-2; the D gene is possibly TRBD1 (6 bases). From germline, CDR1 is LNHNV and CDR2 YYDKDF (reference sequence). V was pared by 0 bases and J by 5 bases, with 13 bases between. The length of the CDR3 is 15 residues. CDR3 sequence: CATSREWGAGYGYTF. Here the CDR3 DNA reads TGTGCCACCAGCAGAGAGTGGGGGGCAGGGTATGGCTACACCTTC. Drawing the rest from reference TRBV15 and TRBJ1-2, the complete variable domain is DAMVIQNPRYQVTQFGKPVTLSCSQTLNHNVMYWYQQKSSQAPKLLFHYYDKDFNNEADTPDNFQSRRPNTSFCFLDIRSPGLGDTAMYLCATSREWGAGYGYTFGSGTRLTVV.

This clonotype was seen more than once but under ten times. This chain links TRBV2 with TRBJ1-5, with D possibly being TRBD1 (5 bases). The germline gives CDR1 SNHLY, CDR2 FYNNEI. The ends were cut back, 6 bases at V and 0 bases at J, with 30 bases in the middle. The length of the CDR3 is 21 residues. The CDR3 reads CASRLGIGQGNSRHSNQPQHF. The CDR3 DNA follows: TGTGCCAGCAGGCTGGGGATTGGCCAGGGAAACTCTCGTCATAGCAATCAGCCCCAGCATTTT.

This clonotype was seen many times. The chain recombines TRBV2 with TRBJ2-7, with no clear D. V was shortened by 1 base and J by 10 bases, with 11 bases between the two germline ends. The germline V gene has CDR1 SNHLY and CDR2 FYNNEI. This CDR3 region has 12 residues. The DNA for the CDR3 is TGTGCCAGCAGTGAAGAAGTTCAAATCCAGTACTTC. Residues: CASSEEVQIQYF.

The genes are TRBV3-1 and TRBJ2-7; perhaps TRBD2 as D (6 bases). Germline CDR1 reads LGHDT; CDR2 reads YNNKEL (reference sequence). Trimming left V 0 bases short and J 2 bases short, with 11 bases between. CDR3 size: 15 residues. The CDR3 coding sequence is TGTGCCAGCAGCCAAGAGGGGCGGGGCACCTACGAGCAGTACTTC. This codes for CASSQEGRGTYEQYF.

Many counts were recorded for this clonotype. The chain's CDR3 is CASSLSGQLNTEAFF. The DNA of the CDR3 is TGTGCCAGCAGTTTAAGCGGGCAATTGAACACTGAAGCTTTCTTT. V gene TRBV28 combines with J gene TRBJ1-1; unclear D gene. This CDR3 has 15 residues. Germline V gene lookup returns CDR1 MDHEN and CDR2 SYDVKM. Trimming cost V 2 bases and J 0 bases, with 10 bases left between them.

The rearrangement uses TRBV18 and TRBJ2-3, with D tentatively TRBD1 (6 bases). CDR1 and CDR2 (germline): KGHSH, LQKENI. V lost 8 bases and J lost 0, with 18 bases in between. The CDR3 sequence is 16 residues long. This chain's CDR3 is CASPRTVPFSTDTQYF. The CDR3 DNA is TGTGCCAGCCCAAGGACAGTCCCCTTTAGCACAGATACGCAGTATTTT. The full variable domain, in which reference TRBV18 and TRBJ2-3 provide the parts outside the CDR3, is NAGVMQNPRHLVRRRGQEARLRCSPMKGHSHVYWYRQLPEEGLKFMVYLQKENIIDESGMPKERFSAEFPKEGPSILRIQQVVRGDSAAYFCASPRTVPFSTDTQYFGPGTRLTVL.

The chain carries TRBV29-1 and TRBJ2-7; 8 bases agree with TRBD2. Germline lookup yields CDR1 SQVTM and CDR2 ANQGSEA. The ends lost 6 bases at V and 2 bases at J; junction bases unmatched: 12. The length of the CDR3 is 15 residues. The CDR3 sequence is CSVGGAGALTYEQYF. In DNA form, the CDR3 reads TGCAGCGTCGGGGGAGCGGGGGCTTTAACCTACGAGCAGTACTTC.

This chain uses TRBV7-2 with TRBJ1-2, with D possibly being TRBD1 (5 bases). The CDR3 runs 14 residues. The germline V gene has CDR1 SGHTA and CDR2 FQGNSA. V was shortened by 3 bases and J by 7 bases, with 15 bases between the two germline ends. The CDR3 nucleotides read TGTGCCAGCAGCTTCGTGACCATAACAGGTGGCTACACCTTC. It specifies CASSFVTITGGYTF.

Details on this clonotype: One base away lies a much larger clone, so this may be a sequencing read error. The chain is built from TRBV6-1 and TRBJ2-7; D is unclear. V lost 5 bases to trimming and J lost 3 bases, with 5 bases between them. The germline CDR1 and CDR2 sequences are MNHNS and SASEGT. CDR3 length equals 11 residues. The CDR3 DNA follows: TGTGCCAGCAGTATGGTCTACGAGCAGTACTTC. Protein product: CASSMVYEQYF.

This clonotype was seen ten or more times. The chain carries TRBV6-1 and TRBJ2-7; D perhaps matches TRBD1 (5 bases). V shed 6 bases and J shed 1 base, with 13 bases lying between them. CDR3 length: 14 residues. CDR1 MNHNS and CDR2 SASEGT come from the germline V gene. CDR3 sequence: CASSRQGASYEQYF. Here the CDR3 DNA reads TGTGCCAGCAGCAGACAAGGGGCATCCTACGAGCAGTACTTC.

This clonotype was detected ten times or more. The chain couples TRBV20-1 to TRBJ2-3; D ambiguous. The CDR3 consists of 16 residues. The ends were cut back, 5 bases at V and 6 bases at J, with 24 bases in the middle. The V gene's germline CDR1 is DFQATT and CDR2 SNEGSKA (reference sequence). CDR3 loop: CSAPTPSRRIEDTQYF. Written as DNA, the CDR3 is TGCAGTGCTCCTACCCCCAGCCGGAGAATAGAGGATACGCAGTATTTT.

This chain joins TRBV11-3 and TRBJ2-1; 7 bases align to TRBD1. The CDR3 has 13 amino acids. The germline CDR1 and CDR2 sequences are SGHNT and YENEEA. J gave up 3 bases and V 5 bases, and 1 base lay outside the gene matches. Here the CDR3 reads CASSGDSYNEQFF. The CDR3 DNA is TGTGCCAGCAGCGGGGACAGCTACAATGAGCAGTTCTTC.

This clonotype is a singleton in its sample. The chain joins TRBV6-1 to TRBJ1-2; D is possibly TRBD1 (5 bases). The germline V gene has CDR1 MNHNS and CDR2 SASEGT. The CDR3 has 14 residues. The V and J ends lost 5 bases and 7 bases respectively, with 17 bases between them. This CDR3 is CASSSAGPGGGYTF. CDR3 DNA: TGTGCCAGCAGTAGCGCAGGGCCTGGAGGTGGCTACACCTTC.

This clonotype was recorded many times. The rearrangement joins TRBV27 to TRBJ2-1; TRBD1 or TRBD2 may be the D gene (5 bases each). This CDR3 region has 15 residues. The germline V gene has CDR1 MNHEY and CDR2 SMNVEV (reference sequence). Trimming left V 1 base short and J 9 bases short, with 16 bases between. In DNA form, the CDR3 reads TGTGCCAGCAGTTTATGGGCAGAGAGGGGCGGTGAGCAGTTCTTC. This codes for CASSLWAERGGEQFF.